Each of the 20 T cell receptor beta chains below was sequenced from the same sample in a study of blood T cells in healthy people across ages. Primers used in a second PCR of about 7 to 12 cycles were a sample-barcoded 5' primer and a J-beta primer mix. One entry per CDR3 protein, called by TCRdb with MiXCR from the 5' RACE reads. The data contain roughly 1,300,000 distinct CDR3 sequences, roughly 60% of them singletons. Source material: blood. The receptors were sampled from a man between 18 and 29 years old in good health.

Comments on this clonotype: The junction departs from the called germline gene at one end, perhaps through a read error. The CDR3 DNA follows: TGTACCAGCAGAGGGGACAGGGGGACTGAAAAACTGTTTTTT. This sequence encodes CTSRGDRGTEKLFF. V and J are TRBV25-1 and TRBJ1-4, with 11 bases that match TRBD1. The CDR3 has 14 amino acids. CDR1 and CDR2 (germline): MGHDK, SYGVNS. The whole variable domain, remainder taken from reference TRBV25-1 and TRBJ1-4, is EADIYQTPRYLVIGTGKKITLECSQTMGHDKMYWYQQDPGMELHLIHYSYGVNSTEKGDLSSESTVSRIRTEHFPLTLESARPSHTSQYLCTSRGDRGTEKLFFGSGTQLSVL.

The V call is TRBV20-1, the J call TRBJ2-4; the D gene is possibly TRBD2 (6 bases). The germline V and J ends were trimmed by 6 bases and 13 bases, with 31 bases remaining between them. Germline values: CDR1 DFQATT, CDR2 SNEGSKA (reference sequence). The CDR3 is made up of 16 amino acids. In DNA form, the CDR3 reads TGCAGTGCAGATGCCGGGGAAGGAGCGTTGGAGGGTGGGCAGTACTTC. As protein: CSADAGEGALEGGQYF.

The chain recombines TRBV4-1 with TRBJ2-4, with TRBD1 matching 8 bases. The DNA end lines up better with TRBJ2-7; the J call may be wrong. Germline V gene sequence: CDR1 MGHRA, CDR2 YSYEKL. This CDR3 spans 17 amino acids. DNA for the CDR3: TGCGCCAGCAGCCAAGGATTATCAGGACAGGGCTCATACGAGCAGTACTTC. Protein product: CASSQGLSGQGSYEQYF.

In its sample, this clonotype was seen many times. The chain joins TRBV12-5 to TRBJ2-7; no definite D call. This CDR3 is built from 10 residues. V dropped 7 bases and J dropped 3 bases, with 4 bases sitting between them. Germline V gene lookup returns CDR1 LGHNT and CDR2 FRNRAP. The CDR3 sequence: CASALYEQYF. CDR3 DNA: TGTGCTAGTGCCCTCTACGAGCAGTACTTC.

The gene calls are TRBV29-1 and TRBJ1-1; D perhaps matches TRBD1 (6 bases). This CDR3 is 15 amino acids long. Between the trimmed V and J ends, which lost 4 bases and 7 bases, there was a span of 22 bases. Looked up from germline, CDR1 is SQVTM and CDR2 is ANQGSEA. The CDR3 sequence is CSVVPVGGARGEAFF. As DNA, the CDR3 is TGCAGCGTTGTCCCTGTCGGGGGGGCGCGAGGTGAAGCTTTCTTT.

The rearrangement uses TRBV9 and TRBJ2-1, with TRBD2 as a possible D gene (5 bases). Germline V gene sequence: CDR1 SGDLS, CDR2 YYNGEE. This CDR3 is built from 15 residues. Trimming removed 0 bases at V and 3 bases at J, with 10 bases between. The CDR3 loop reads CASSVGGNYYNEQFF. The CDR3 region has the DNA TGTGCCAGCAGCGTAGGAGGGAACTACTACAATGAGCAGTTCTTC.

V is TRBV4-3 and J is TRBJ2-1, with unresolved D. The CDR3 has 16 residues. The ends were cut back, 1 base at V and 0 bases at J, with 10 bases in the middle. CDR1 is LGHNA, CDR2 YSLEER, per germline. CDR3 nucleotide sequence: TGCGCCAGCAGCCAAGCAGGCCAGAGCTCCTACAATGAGCAGTTCTTC. Protein product: CASSQAGQSSYNEQFF.

The rearrangement joins TRBV20-1 to TRBJ2-1; D gene unclear. Per germline, CDR1 DFQATT and CDR2 SNEGSKA (reference sequence). There are 9 residues in the CDR3. CDR3 sequence reads: CTPANEQFF. CDR3 DNA sequence: TGCACGCCCGCGAATGAGCAGTTCTTC.

The J gene is TRBJ2-4, the V gene TRBV15; the D gene is possibly TRBD1 (6 bases). The end of the DNA is better explained by TRBJ2-7, so the J call may be wrong. Germline V gene lookup returns CDR1 LNHNV and CDR2 YYDKDF (reference sequence). This CDR3 region has 13 residues. The chain's CDR3 is CATSMTGYYEQYF. For the CDR3, the DNA is TGTGCCACCAGCATGACAGGCTACTACGAGCAGTACTTC.

The V call is TRBV5-5, the J call TRBJ1-5; 7 bases match TRBD1. From germline, CDR1 is SGHKS and CDR2 YYEKEE (reference sequence). Trimming at V came to 4 bases and at J to 2 bases, leaving 12 bases not matched to a gene. The CDR3 totals 17 residues. The CDR3 reads CASSPGQVRRGNQPQHF. The CDR3 nucleotides read TGTGCCAGCAGCCCCGGACAGGTCAGACGGGGCAATCAGCCCCAGCATTTT.

This clonotype was seen a handful of times. This chain joins TRBV20-1 and TRBJ1-2; D uncertain. The V end lost 0 bases, the J end lost 4 bases, and 12 bases lay between the germline ends. Germline loops: CDR1 DFQATT, CDR2 SNEGSKA (reference sequence). The CDR3 is 14 residues long. The CDR3 DNA sequence: TGCAGTGCTAGAGAGATCGACGGCCGCTATGGCTACACCTTC. It encodes CSAREIDGRYGYTF.

The chain uses TRBV29-1 and TRBJ2-4; 11 bases map to TRBD2. TRBJ2-7 matches the DNA end more closely, so the J call is doubtful. The CDR3 consists of 16 residues. Germline CDR1 reads SQVTM; CDR2 reads ANQGSEA. CDR3 DNA: TGCAGCGTTGAAGATCTAGTGACTAGCGGGACCTACGAGCAGTACTTC. Translating gives CSVEDLVTSGTYEQYF.

V usage is TRBV4-2 and J usage is TRBJ2-3; 7 positions agree with TRBD2. In germline, CDR1 is LGHNA, CDR2 YNFKEQ. Trimming cost V 0 bases and J 0 bases; bases outside gene matches: 0. The CDR3 extends over 15 amino acids. The CDR3 bases are TGTGCCAGCAGCCAAGAGCGGGGGAGCACAGATACGCAGTATTTT. Its protein is CASSQERGSTDTQYF.

V usage is TRBV6-1 and J usage is TRBJ2-1; D is undetermined. The J call may be wrong; the DNA end is better matched by TRBJ2-7. This CDR3 region has 15 residues. The germline CDR1 and CDR2 sequences are MNHNS and SASEGT. CDR3 sequence: CASSEEHTGSREQYF. Here the CDR3 DNA reads TGTGCCAGCAGTGAAGAGCATACCGGATCCCGCGAGCAGTACTTC.

The chain is built from TRBV7-9 and TRBJ2-5; TRBD1 is a possible D gene (5 bases). Germline V gene data show CDR1 as SEHNR and CDR2 as FQNEAQ (reference sequence). The CDR3 extends over 14 amino acids. V lost 5 bases to trimming and J lost 2 bases, with 12 bases between them. This CDR3 reads CASSQRTSQETQYF. DNA of the CDR3: TGTGCCAGCAGCCAAAGGACATCGCAAGAGACCCAGTACTTC.

The genes are TRBV7-9 and TRBJ2-3, with D possibly TRBD2 on 5 matching bases. Looked up from germline, CDR1 is SEHNR and CDR2 is FQNEAQ (reference sequence). V was pared by 2 bases and J by 2 bases, with 11 bases between. The CDR3 is 15 amino acids. This CDR3 reads CASSLMPEDTDTQYF. Here the CDR3 DNA reads TGTGCCAGCAGCTTAATGCCGGAGGACACAGATACGCAGTATTTT.

The genes are TRBV27 and TRBJ1-1; D unclear. Germline-derived CDR1 and CDR2 are MNHEY and SMNVEV (reference sequence). Trimming took off 4 bases at V and 4 bases at J, with 10 bases between the two ends. The length of the CDR3 is 13 residues. The CDR3 region has the DNA TGTGCCAGCAGTTGGAGCATGGGCACTGAAGCTTTCTTT. This translates into CASSWSMGTEAFF.

The rearrangement uses TRBV27 and TRBJ2-5; 11 nucleotides match TRBD2. The tail of the sequence fits TRBJ2-1 better, so the J call may be wrong. CDR1 and CDR2 from the germline V gene are MNHEY and SMNVEV (reference sequence). The CDR3 runs to 17 residues. For the CDR3, the DNA is TGTGCCAGCAGTCCGGGGACTAGCGGAGCCTCACAAGAGACCCAGTTCTTC. Protein: CASSPGTSGASQETQFF.

The rearrangement links TRBV3-1 to TRBJ2-5, with D perhaps matching TRBD2 (5 bases). Germline CDR1 reads LGHDT; CDR2 reads YNNKEL (reference sequence). Trimming removed 1 base at V and 2 bases at J, with 11 bases between. The CDR3 contains 15 residues. CDR3: CASSQGRTSQETQYF. In nucleotides, the CDR3 is TGTGCCAGCAGCCAAGGGAGGACTTCACAAGAGACCCAGTACTTC.

CDR3 nucleotide sequence: TGTGCCAGCAGTTTGGTTGGATTGGACAGGAAGGGTGGCTATGGCTACACCTTC. Its protein product is CASSLVGLDRKGGYGYTF. The J gene is TRBJ1-2, the V gene TRBV28; 7 nucleotides match TRBD1. The CDR3 has 18 residues. Germline V gene data show CDR1 as MDHEN and CDR2 as SYDVKM. Trimming cost V 3 bases and J 4 bases; bases outside gene matches: 17.